This T cell receptor beta chain comes out of a study of T cells after somatic rescue of genetic block. Assay used: immunoSEQ multiplex PCR; TCRdb lists only in-frame clones, some missing. The sample consists of around 57,000 clones, about 96% of them appearing once. Germline values: CDR1 MGHDK, CDR2 SYGVNS. The length of the CDR3 is 15 residues. V was trimmed by 3 bases and J by 6 bases, leaving 14 bases between them. J is TRBJ2-2 and V is TRBV25-1, with D tentatively TRBD2 (5 bases). The TCR sequence derives from a child under two years old. What was sequenced was peripheral blood mononuclear cells (PBMCs). CDR3 sequence: CASSDVLAGAGELFF. The CDR3 coding sequence is TGTGCCAGCAGTGATGTTCTAGCTGGTGCCGGGGAGCTGTTTTTT.